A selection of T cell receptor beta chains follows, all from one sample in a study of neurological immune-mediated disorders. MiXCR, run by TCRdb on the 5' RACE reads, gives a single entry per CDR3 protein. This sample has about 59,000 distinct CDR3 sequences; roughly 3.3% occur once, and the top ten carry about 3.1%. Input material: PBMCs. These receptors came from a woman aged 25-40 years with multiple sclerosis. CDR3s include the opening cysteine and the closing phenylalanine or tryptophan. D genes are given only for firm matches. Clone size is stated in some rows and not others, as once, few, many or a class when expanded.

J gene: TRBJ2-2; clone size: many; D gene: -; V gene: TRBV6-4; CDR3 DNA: TGTGCCAGCAGGACAGGAGAGAACGGGGAGCTGTTTTTT; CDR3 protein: CASRTGENGELFF
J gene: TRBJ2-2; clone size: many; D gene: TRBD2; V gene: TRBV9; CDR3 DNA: TGTGCCAGCAGCGGCTTGACTAGCGGGGAGGGCACCGGGGAGCTGTTTTTT; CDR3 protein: CASSGLTSGEGTGELFF
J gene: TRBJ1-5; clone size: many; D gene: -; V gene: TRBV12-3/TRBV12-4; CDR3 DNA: TGTGCCAGCAGCTTTTGGGGCGGCACGAATCAGCCCCAGCATTTT; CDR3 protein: CASSFWGGTNQPQHF
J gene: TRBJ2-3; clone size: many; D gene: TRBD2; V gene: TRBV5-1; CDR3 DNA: TGCGCCAGCAGCCCCAAGACTAGCCGTTCCACAGATACGCAGTATTTT; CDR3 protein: CASSPKTSRSTDTQYF
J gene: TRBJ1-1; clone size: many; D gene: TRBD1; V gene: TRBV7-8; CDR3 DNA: TGTGCCAGCAGATTGGGACAGTCGAACACTGAAGCTTTCTTT; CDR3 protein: CASRLGQSNTEAFF
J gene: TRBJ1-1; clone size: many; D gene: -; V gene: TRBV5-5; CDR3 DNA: TGTGCCAGCAGGAAGACCGGGACCCCGGGGGATCTTTCTGAAGCTTTCTTT; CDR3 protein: CASRKTGTPGDLSEAFF
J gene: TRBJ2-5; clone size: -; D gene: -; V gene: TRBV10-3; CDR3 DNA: TGTGCCATCAGTGACCAGATTTGGGGGACCCAGTACTTC; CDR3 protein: CAISDQIWGTQYF
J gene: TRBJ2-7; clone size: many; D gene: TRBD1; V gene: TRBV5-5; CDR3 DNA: TGTGCCAGCAGCGTGAGGGCCGGGACAGGGTTCAACGAGCAGTACTTC; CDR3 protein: CASSVRAGTGFNEQYF
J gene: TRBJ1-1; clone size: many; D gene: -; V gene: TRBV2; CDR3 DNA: TGTGCCAGCAGTGAAGGGACAGCGGTAAATGACGCTTTCTTT; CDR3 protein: CASSEGTAVNDAFF
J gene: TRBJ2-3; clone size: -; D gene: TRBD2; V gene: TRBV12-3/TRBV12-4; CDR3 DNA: TGTGCCAGCAGTTTAATGCGGACTAGCGGCACAGATACGCAGTATTTT; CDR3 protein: CASSLMRTSGTDTQYF
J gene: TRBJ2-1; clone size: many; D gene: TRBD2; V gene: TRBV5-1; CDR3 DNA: TGCGCCAGCAGCTTCGGGACTAGCGGGATGGTGCAGTTCTTC; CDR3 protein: CASSFGTSGMVQFF
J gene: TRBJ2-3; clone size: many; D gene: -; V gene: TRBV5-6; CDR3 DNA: TGTGCCAGCAGCTTGCAAACAGATACGCAGTATTTT; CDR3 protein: CASSLQTDTQYF
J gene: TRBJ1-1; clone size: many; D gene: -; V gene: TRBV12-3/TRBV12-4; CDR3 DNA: TGTGCCAGCAGTTTCGTCCACAGGGCGGGAGTAGACACTGAAGCTTTCTTT; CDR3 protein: CASSFVHRAGVDTEAFF
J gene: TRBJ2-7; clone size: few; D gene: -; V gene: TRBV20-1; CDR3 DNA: TGCAGTGCCCTCCTGGGGGCCTACGAGCAGTACTTC; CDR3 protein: CSALLGAYEQYF
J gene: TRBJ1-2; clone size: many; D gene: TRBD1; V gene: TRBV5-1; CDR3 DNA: TGCGCCAGCAGCTCAGGACAGGGCTATGGCTACACCTTC; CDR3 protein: CASSSGQGYGYTF
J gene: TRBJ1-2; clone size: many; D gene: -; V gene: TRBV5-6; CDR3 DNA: TGTGCCAGCAGCCCGGGCGTCTATGGCTACACCTTC; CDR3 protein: CASSPGVYGYTF
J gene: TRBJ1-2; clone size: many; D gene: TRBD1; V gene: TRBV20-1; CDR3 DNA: TGCAGTGCGAACGACAGGGAAAGTAACGGCTACACCTTC; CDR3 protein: CSANDRESNGYTF
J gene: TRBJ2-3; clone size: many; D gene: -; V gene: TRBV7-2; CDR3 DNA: TGTGCCAGCAGCTTAGCAGATACGCAGTATTTT; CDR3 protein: CASSLADTQYF
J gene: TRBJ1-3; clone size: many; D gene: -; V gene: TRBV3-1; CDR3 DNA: TGTGCCAGCAGCCTATACTCTGGAAACACCATATATTTT; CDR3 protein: CASSLYSGNTIYF
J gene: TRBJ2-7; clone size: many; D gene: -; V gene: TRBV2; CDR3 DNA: TGTGCCAGGGGAGGACAGTCCTACGAGCAGTACTTC; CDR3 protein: CARGGQSYEQYF
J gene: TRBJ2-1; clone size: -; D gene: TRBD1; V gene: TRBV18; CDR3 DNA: TGTGCCAGCTCACGGGACAGGACCCCTCCAAGGCAGTTCTTC; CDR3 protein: CASSRDRTPPRQFF
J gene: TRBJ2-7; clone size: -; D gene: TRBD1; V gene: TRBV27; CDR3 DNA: TGTGCCAGCAGTTTTCAGGGGGCCGAGCAGTACTTC; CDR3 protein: CASSFQGAEQYF
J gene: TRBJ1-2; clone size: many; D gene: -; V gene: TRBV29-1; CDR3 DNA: TGCAGCGTTGGCCCTCGGGACACCCACCTCTATGGCTACACCTTC; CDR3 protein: CSVGPRDTHLYGYTF
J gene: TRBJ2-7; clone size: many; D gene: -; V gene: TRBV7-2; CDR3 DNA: TGTGCCAGCAGCTTAGCGTTTCAATACGAGCAGTACTTC; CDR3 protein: CASSLAFQYEQYF
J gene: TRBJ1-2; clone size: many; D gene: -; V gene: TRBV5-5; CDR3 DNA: TGTGCCAGCAGCGGCCCGGTCTATGGCTACACCTTC; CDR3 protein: CASSGPVYGYTF
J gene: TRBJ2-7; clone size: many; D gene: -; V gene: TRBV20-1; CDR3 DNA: TGCAGTGCTAGAGATCCTATGGCGAGAACCTACGAGCAGTACTTC; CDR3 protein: CSARDPMARTYEQYF
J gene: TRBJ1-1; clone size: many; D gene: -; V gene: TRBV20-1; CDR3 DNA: TGCAGTGCTAGAGGGGAACGGATGAACACTGAAGCTTTCTTT; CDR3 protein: CSARGERMNTEAFF
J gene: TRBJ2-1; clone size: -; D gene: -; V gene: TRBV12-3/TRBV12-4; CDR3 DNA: TGTGCCAGCAGTCCTACAGGGAGGTCCTACAATGAGCAGTTCTTC; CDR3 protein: CASSPTGRSYNEQFF
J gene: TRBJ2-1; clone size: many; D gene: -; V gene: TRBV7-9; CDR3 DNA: TGTGCCAGCAGCTCCTCCGGGACGACCAATGAGCAGTTCTTC; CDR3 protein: CASSSSGTTNEQFF
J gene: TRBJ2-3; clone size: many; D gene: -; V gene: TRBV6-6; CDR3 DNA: TGTGCCAGCAGTTACTTCAGGGCCTCCACAGATACGCAGTATTTT; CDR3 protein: CASSYFRASTDTQYF
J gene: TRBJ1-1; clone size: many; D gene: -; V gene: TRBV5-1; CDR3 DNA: TGCGCCAGCAGCTTGGTTGACGTGAACACTGAAGCTTTCTTT; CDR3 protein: CASSLVDVNTEAFF
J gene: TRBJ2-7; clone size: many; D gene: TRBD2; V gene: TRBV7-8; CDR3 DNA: TGTGCCAGCAGCTTTGGCGGGAGCTCCTACGAGCAGTACTTC; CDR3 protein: CASSFGGSSYEQYF
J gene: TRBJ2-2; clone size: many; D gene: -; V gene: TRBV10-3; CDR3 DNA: TGTGCCATCGCACCCCAACTACCTGGGTTGGCCGGGGAGCTGTTTTTT; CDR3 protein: CAIAPQLPGLAGELFF
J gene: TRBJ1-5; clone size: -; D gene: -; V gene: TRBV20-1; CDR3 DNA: TGCAGTGCTAGACCGTCACAGGGATCGGGCCAGCCCCAGCATTTT; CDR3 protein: CSARPSQGSGQPQHF
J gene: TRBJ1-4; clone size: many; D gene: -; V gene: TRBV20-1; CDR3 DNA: TGCAGTGCTAGAGATCCCAGTTCCAATGAAAAACTGTTTTTT; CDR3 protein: CSARDPSSNEKLFF
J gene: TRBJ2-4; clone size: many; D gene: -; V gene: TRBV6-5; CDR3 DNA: TGTGCCAGCAGAGAATCTGCCAGTAACATTCAGTACTTC; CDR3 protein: CASRESASNIQYF
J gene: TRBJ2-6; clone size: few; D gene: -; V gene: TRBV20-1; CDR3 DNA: TGCAGTGCTATGGATTCCGGGCTGGGGGGGGCCAAAGTCCTGACTTTC; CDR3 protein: CSAMDSGLGGAKVLTF
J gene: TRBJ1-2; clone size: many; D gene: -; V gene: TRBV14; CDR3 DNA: TGTGCCAGCAGCCAAGAGTCGATTGACAGGAGCTACACCTTC; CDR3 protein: CASSQESIDRSYTF
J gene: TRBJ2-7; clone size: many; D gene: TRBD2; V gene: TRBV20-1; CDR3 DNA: TGCAGTGCTAGAGATCTGACTAGCGGGGACTACGAGCAGTACTTC; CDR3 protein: CSARDLTSGDYEQYF
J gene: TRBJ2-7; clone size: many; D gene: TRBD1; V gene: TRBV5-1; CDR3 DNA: TGCGCCAGCAGCCCCGGGACAGGGAGCTCCTACGAGCAGTACTTC; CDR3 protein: CASSPGTGSSYEQYF
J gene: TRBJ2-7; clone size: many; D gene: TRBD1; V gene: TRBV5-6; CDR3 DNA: TGTGCCAGCAGCGTCTGGACAGGGATCTACGAGCAGTACTTC; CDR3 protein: CASSVWTGIYEQYF